This TCR beta chain comes out of a study of graft-versus-host responses after intestinal transplantation. A note on this clone: What it binds is unknown.

Per the germline V gene, CDR1 is SGHAT and CDR2 is FQNNGV. The CDR3 is 11 amino acids. The V gene lost 5 bases and the J gene lost 6 bases, with 7 bases spanning the gap. The protocol was immunoSEQ multiplex PCR, while the TCRdb copy is restricted to in-frame clones and leaves out a portion. Of more than 70,000 clones detected, roughly four fifths appear once; the ten largest clones hold more than 0.8%. Material: unstimulated CD4+ T cells sorted from spleen or lymph node cells, obtained before intestinal transplant. This clonotype was obtained from a human donor who received an intestinal transplant. The chain carries TRBV11-2 and TRBJ1-1; D uncertain. DNA for the CDR3: TGTGCCAGCAGCACAGCCTCTGAAGCTTTCTTT. It translates to CASSTASEAFF.